This TCR beta chain was sequenced for a study of blood T cells in healthy people across ages. General study findings and limits: Long-lived and aged donors differed, with more naive CD4+ cells and higher diversity in the long-lived.

This clonotype occurred once. What it recognizes is unknown. A junction boundary mismatches the germline segment, possibly from a read error. CDR1 is DFQATT, CDR2 SNEGSKA, per germline (reference sequence). The CDR3 extends over 15 amino acids. Drawing of peripheral blood yielded about 10 milliliters from each donor. Per sample, extraction of total RNA gave at least 5 micrograms in every case. With a J-beta primer mix and a sample-barcoded 5' primer, a second PCR ran 7 to 11 cycles. No fewer than 2.5 million CDR3-containing paired-end reads came from each sample. Each CDR3 protein gets one entry after TCRdb re-called the 5' RACE reads with MiXCR. The sample includes 730,000 or so distinct CDR3 sequences, around 38% of them seen just once.

The material sequenced was blood. The V and J genes are TRBV20-1 and TRBJ2-5; the D call may be TRBD1 or TRBD2 (5 bases each). The TCR sequence derives from a man older than 75 in good health. The CDR3 loop is CSARDPGTGLETQYF. DNA for the CDR3: TGCAGTGCTAGAGATCCGGGGACGGGTCTGGAGACCCAATACTTC.